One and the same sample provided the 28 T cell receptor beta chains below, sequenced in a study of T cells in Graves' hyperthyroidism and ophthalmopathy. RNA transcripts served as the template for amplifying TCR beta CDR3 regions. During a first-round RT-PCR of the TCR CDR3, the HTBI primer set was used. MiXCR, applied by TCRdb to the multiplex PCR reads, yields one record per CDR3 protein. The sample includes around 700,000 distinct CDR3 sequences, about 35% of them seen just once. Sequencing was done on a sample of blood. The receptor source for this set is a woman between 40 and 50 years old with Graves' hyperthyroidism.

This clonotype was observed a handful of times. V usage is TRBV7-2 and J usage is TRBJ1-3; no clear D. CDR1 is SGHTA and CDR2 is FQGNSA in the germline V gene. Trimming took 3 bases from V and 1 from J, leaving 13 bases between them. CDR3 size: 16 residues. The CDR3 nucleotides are TGTGCCAGCAGCTTCCCATTTGGTGGTTCTGGAAACACCATATATTTT. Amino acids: CASSFPFGGSGNTIYF.

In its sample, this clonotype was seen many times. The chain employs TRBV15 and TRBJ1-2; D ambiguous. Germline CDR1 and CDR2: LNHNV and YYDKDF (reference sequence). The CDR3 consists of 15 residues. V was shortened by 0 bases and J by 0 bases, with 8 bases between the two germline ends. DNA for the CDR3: TGTGCCACCAGCAGAGATCCTAGCGCTAACTATGGCTACACCTTC. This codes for CATSRDPSANYGYTF.

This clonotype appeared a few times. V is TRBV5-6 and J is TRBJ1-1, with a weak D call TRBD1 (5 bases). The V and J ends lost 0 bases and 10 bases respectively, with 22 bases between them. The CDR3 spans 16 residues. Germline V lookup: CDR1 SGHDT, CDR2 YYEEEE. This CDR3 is CASSLDRSGVIYPAFF. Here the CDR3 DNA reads TGTGCCAGCAGCTTGGACAGGTCGGGAGTTATTTACCCAGCTTTCTTT.

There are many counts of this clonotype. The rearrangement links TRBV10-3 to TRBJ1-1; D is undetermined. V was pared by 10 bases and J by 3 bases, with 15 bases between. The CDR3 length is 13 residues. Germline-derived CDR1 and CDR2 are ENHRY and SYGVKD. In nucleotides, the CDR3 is TGTGCCAGCAGCGACGGGATTTACACTGAAGCTTTCTTT. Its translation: CASSDGIYTEAFF.

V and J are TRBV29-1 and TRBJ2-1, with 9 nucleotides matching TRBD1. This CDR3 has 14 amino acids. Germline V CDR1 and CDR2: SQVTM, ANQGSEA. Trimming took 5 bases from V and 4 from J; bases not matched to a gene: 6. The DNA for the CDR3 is TGCAGCGTTCCGGGACAGGGAACTTACAATGAGCAGTTCTTC. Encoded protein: CSVPGQGTYNEQFF.

CDR3 residues: CASSTRTQGRGNQPQHF. In DNA, the CDR3 is TGTGCCAGCAGTACCCGGACACAGGGGAGGGGGAATCAGCCCCAGCATTTT. The J gene is TRBJ1-5, the V gene TRBV9, with 7 bases fitting TRBD1. V shed 5 bases and J 4 bases; nucleotides not matched to a gene: 15. The CDR3 contains 17 residues. Germline V gene data show CDR1 as SGDLS and CDR2 as YYNGEE.

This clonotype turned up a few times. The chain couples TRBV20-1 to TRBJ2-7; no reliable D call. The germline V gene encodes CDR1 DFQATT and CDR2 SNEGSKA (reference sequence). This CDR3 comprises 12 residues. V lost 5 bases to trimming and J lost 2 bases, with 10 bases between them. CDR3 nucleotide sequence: TGCAGTGCTCCGTTGGGGACCTACGAGCAGTACTTC. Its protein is CSAPLGTYEQYF.

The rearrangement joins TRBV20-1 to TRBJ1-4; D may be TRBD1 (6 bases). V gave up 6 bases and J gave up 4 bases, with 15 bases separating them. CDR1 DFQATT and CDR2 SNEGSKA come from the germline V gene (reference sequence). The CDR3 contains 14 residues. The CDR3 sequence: CSAQGGAFNEKLFF. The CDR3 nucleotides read TGCAGTGCCCAAGGGGGGGCTTTTAATGAAAAACTGTTTTTT.

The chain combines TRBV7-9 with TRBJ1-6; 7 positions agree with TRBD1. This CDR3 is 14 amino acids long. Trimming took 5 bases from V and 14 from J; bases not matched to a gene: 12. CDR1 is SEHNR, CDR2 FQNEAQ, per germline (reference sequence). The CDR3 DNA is TGTGCCAGCAGCCTACAGGGGAGCCGGGCGGCCCTCCACTTT. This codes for CASSLQGSRAALHF.

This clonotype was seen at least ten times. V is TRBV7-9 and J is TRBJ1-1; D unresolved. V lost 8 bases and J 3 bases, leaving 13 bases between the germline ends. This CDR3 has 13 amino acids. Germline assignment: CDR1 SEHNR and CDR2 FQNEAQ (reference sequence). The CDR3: CASGARGDTEAFF. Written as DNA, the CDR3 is TGTGCCAGCGGCGCCCGGGGAGACACTGAAGCTTTCTTT.

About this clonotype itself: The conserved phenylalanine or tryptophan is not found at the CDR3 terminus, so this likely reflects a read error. The CDR3 spells CASSSGLGYYGYTY. Here the CDR3 DNA reads TGTGCCAGCAGCTCAGGGCTTGGATACTATGGCTACACCTAC. This chain joins TRBV11-2 and TRBJ1-2; weak D call: TRBD1 (5 bases). This CDR3 comprises 14 residues. V was pared by 4 bases and J by 3 bases, with 12 bases between. The germline gives CDR1 SGHAT, CDR2 FQNNGV.

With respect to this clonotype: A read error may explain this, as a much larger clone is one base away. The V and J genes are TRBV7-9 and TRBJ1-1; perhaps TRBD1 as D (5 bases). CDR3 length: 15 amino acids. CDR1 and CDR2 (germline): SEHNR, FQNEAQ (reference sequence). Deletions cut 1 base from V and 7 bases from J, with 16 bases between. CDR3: CASSLDKGPRSEAFF. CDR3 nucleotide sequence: TGTGCCAGCAGCTTAGACAAGGGACCGCGAAGTGAAGCTTTCTTT. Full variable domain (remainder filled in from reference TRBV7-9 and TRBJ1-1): DTGVSQNPRHKITKRGQNVTFRCDPISEHNRLYWYRQTLGQGPEFLTYFQNEAQLEKSRLLSDRFSAERPKGSFSTLEIQRTEQGDSAMYLCASSLDKGPRSEAFFGQGTRLTVV.

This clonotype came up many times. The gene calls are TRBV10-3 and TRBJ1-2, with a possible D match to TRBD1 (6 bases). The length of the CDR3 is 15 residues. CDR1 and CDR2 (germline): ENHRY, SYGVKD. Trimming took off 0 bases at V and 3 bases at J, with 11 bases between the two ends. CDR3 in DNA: TGTGCCATCAGTGAGTCATTATCAGGGGACTATGGCTACACCTTC. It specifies CAISESLSGDYGYTF.

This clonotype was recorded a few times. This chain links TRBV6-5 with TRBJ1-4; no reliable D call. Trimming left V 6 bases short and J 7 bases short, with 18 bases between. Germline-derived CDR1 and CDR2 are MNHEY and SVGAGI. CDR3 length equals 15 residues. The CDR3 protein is CASSFRAAVREKLFF. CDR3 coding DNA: TGTGCCAGCAGCTTTCGGGCCGCCGTGCGTGAAAAACTGTTTTTT.

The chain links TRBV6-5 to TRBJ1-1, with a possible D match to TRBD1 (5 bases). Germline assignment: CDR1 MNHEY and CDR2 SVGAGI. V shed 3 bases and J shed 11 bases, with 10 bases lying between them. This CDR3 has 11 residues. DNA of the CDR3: TGTGCCAGCAGTTATCTGGGGCGGGCTTTCTTT. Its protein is CASSYLGRAFF.

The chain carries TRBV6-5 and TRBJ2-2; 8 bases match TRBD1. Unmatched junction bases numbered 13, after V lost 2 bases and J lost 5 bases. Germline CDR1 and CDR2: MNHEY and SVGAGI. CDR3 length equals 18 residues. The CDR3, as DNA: TGTGCCAGCAGTTACCGACGGACAGGGTTAACTGTAACCGGGGAGCTGTTTTTT. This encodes CASSYRRTGLTVTGELFF.

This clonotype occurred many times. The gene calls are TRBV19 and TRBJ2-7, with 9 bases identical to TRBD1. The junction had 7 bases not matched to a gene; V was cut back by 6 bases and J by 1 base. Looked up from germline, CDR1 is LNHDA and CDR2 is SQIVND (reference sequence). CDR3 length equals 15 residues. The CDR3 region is CASSRDGTGSYEQYF. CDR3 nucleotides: TGTGCCAGTAGCCGGGACGGGACAGGGTCCTACGAGCAGTACTTC.

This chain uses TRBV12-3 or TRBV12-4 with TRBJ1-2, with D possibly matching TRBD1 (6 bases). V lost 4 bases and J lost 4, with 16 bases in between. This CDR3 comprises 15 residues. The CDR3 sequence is CASSSTGNEAYGYTF. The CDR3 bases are TGTGCCAGCAGTTCGACAGGCAATGAGGCCTATGGCTACACCTTC.

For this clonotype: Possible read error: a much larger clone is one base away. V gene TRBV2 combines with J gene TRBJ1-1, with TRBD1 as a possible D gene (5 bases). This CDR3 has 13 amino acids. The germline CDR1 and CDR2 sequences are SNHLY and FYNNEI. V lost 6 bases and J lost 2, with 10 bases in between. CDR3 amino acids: CASRAQDNTEAFF. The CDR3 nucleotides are TGTGCCAGCAGAGCACAGGACAACACTGAAGCTTTCTTT.

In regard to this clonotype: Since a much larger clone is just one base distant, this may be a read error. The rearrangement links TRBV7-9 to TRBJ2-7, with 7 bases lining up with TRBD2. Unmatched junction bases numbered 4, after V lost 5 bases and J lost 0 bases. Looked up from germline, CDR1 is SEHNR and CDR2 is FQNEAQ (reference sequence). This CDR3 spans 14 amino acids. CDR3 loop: CASSHRDYSYEQYF. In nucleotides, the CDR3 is TGTGCCAGCAGCCACCGGGACTACTCCTACGAGCAGTACTTC.

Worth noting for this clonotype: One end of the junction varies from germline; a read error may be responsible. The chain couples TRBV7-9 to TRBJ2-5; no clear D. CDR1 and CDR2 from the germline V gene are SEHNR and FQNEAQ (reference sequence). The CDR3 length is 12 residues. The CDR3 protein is CARSFVTDTQYF. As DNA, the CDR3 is TGTGCCCGCAGCTTCGTAACAGATACGCAGTACTTC.

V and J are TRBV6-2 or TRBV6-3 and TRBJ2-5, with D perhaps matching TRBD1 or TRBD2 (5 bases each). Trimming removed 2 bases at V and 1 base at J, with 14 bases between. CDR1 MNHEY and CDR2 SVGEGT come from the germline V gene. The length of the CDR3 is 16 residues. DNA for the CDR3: TGTGCCAGCAGTTACGGGGACCCTAGGATCCAAGAGACCCAGTACTTC. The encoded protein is CASSYGDPRIQETQYF.

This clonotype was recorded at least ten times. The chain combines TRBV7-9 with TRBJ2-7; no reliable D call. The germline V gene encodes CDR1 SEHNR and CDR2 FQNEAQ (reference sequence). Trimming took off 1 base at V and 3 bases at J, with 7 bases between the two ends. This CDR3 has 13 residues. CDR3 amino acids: CASSLDSIYEQYF. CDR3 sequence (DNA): TGTGCCAGCAGCTTAGATTCCATCTACGAGCAGTACTTC.

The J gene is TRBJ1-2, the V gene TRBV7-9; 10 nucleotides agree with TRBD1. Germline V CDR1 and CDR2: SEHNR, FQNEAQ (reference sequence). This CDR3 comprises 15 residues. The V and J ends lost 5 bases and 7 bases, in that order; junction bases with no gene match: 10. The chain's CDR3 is CASSLSSRDRGGYTF. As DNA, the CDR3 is TGTGCCAGCAGCCTCTCGTCCCGGGACAGGGGTGGCTACACCTTC.

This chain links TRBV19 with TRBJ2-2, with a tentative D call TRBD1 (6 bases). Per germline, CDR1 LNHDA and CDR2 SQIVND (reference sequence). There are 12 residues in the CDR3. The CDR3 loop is CAGRGNTGELFF. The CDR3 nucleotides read TGTGCTGGCAGGGGGAACACCGGGGAGCTGTTTTTT.

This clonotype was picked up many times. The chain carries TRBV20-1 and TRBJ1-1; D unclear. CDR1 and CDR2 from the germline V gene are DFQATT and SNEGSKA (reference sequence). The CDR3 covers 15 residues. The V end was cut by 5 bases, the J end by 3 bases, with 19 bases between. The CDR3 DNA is TGCAGTGCTCCCCGGACCAGTGGGCGTTACACTGAAGCTTTCTTT. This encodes CSAPRTSGRYTEAFF.

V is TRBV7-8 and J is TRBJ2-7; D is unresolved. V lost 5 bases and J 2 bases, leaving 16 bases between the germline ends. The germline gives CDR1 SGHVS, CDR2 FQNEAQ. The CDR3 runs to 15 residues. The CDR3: CASSPTFDRAYEQYF. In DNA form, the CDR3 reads TGTGCCAGCAGCCCCACCTTTGACCGAGCCTACGAGCAGTACTTC.

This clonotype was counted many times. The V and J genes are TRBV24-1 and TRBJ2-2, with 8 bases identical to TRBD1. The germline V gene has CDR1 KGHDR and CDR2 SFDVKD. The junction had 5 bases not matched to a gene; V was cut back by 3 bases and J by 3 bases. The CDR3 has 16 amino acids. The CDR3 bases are TGTGCCACCAGTGATCCCGGGACAGGCTACACCGGGGAGCTGTTTTTT. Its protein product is CATSDPGTGYTGELFF.